This T cell receptor (beta chain) comes out of a study of cytomegalovirus exposure and HLA in healthy donors. CDR1 MNHNS and CDR2 SASEGT come from the germline V gene. Trimming at V came to 2 bases and at J to 3 bases, leaving 13 bases not matched to a gene. The CDR3 consists of 18 residues. A remark on this clone: The antigen is unknown.

General study points: CMV serostatus was the sole immune exposure information available. Excluded: some indistinguishable V segments such as TRBV6-2 and TRBV6-3. In a later analysis, donors in an Asian-associated ancestry cluster reportedly had fewer N-insertions in productive TCRs than the cohort mean. In an earlier analysis, in several hundred donors, most V segments appeared productive either ~90% or ~30% of the time.

PCR amplification relied on 60 Vbeta primers (plus 13 Jbeta primers). Using immunoSEQ multiplex PCR, the repertoire was profiled, and TCRdb retains in-frame clones only, with some absent. The specimen's table records fewer than 85,000 clones. The material sequenced was PBMCs. This sequence was found in a man aged 50-60 years in good health and CMV-seropositive. V usage is TRBV6-1 and J usage is TRBJ2-5, with 9 bases lining up with TRBD2. The CDR3: CASSELAGARGGEETQYF. The CDR3 bases are TGTGCCAGCAGTGAATTAGCGGGAGCGAGAGGGGGGGAAGAGACCCAGTACTTC.